Listed below are T cell receptor beta chains from one sample, sequenced in a study of blood T cell repertoires in COVID-19. Sequencing was performed with immunoSEQ multiplex PCR; in TCRdb, only in-frame clones are kept and a portion is missing. This sample has fewer than 110,000 clones, with over 65% found just once. The sequenced material came from peripheral blood. Every receptor here comes from a human donor in a cohort sampled during active COVID-19. Each CDR3 is given with its conserved first and last residue. Fields, in order: V gene, J gene, CDR3 protein.

TRBV7-3	TRBJ1-3	CASSHRSGQGARGNTIYF
TRBV6-5	TRBJ2-5	CASSKRLAGEETQYF
TRBV7-9	TRBJ1-3	CASSLGGDRLGNTIYF
TRBV19	TRBJ2-5	CAGSSLAECKETQYF
TRBV9	TRBJ2-7	CASSASMEVEQYF
TRBV5-1	TRBJ2-3	CASSPGQGTDTQYF
TRBV4-2	TRBJ2-2	CASSRAGQGVGELFF
TRBV28	TRBJ2-1	CASSLWDLYNEQFF
TRBV18	TRBJ1-2	CASSHDRRRGYTF
TRBV6-6	TRBJ2-7	CASSPRQVSYEQYF
TRBV14	TRBJ1-1	CASSQRWGREAFF
TRBV3-1/TRBV3-2	TRBJ1-1	CASRQGDSGEAFF
TRBV30	TRBJ1-2	CAWDRGGGINGYTF
TRBV7-9	TRBJ1-2	CASSLDSRRGDGYTF
TRBV30	TRBJ1-4	CAGERGNEKLFF
TRBV6-6	TRBJ1-2	CASSYRQGADGYTF
TRBV30	TRBJ2-3	CAWSPRVAGGTDTQYF